The 6 T cell receptor beta chains below were found in one sample sequenced in a study of blood T cells in healthy people across ages. Sample-barcoded 5' priming and a J-beta primer mix drove a second PCR of about 7 to 12 cycles. MiXCR, applied by TCRdb to the 5' RACE reads, yields one record per CDR3 protein. The table has fewer than 650,000 distinct CDR3 sequences, 27% seen once. These records were also assigned to another study, of T cells of mothers and their children.

Material: blood. These receptors were obtained from a boy aged 2 to 10 in good health.

The CDR3 DNA sequence: TGTGCCAGCCGATCTGTCTATGAATACACCGGGGAGCTGTTTTTT. It codes for CASRSVYEYTGELFF. V and J are TRBV6-2 or TRBV6-3 and TRBJ2-2; D not certain. V gave up 8 bases and J gave up 3 bases, with 16 bases separating them. The germline V gene encodes CDR1 MNHEY and CDR2 SVGEGT. The CDR3 sequence is 15 residues long.

The genes are TRBV30 and TRBJ1-5; D gene unclear. Germline V CDR1 and CDR2: GTSNPN, SVGIG (reference sequence). The V and J ends lost 4 bases and 2 bases respectively, with 18 bases between them. The CDR3 spans 16 residues. CDR3 sequence reads: CAWTTNGVTGNQPQHF. Here the CDR3 DNA reads TGTGCCTGGACTACCAACGGGGTAACCGGCAATCAGCCCCAGCATTTT.

The chain uses TRBV3-1 and TRBJ2-7, with unresolved D. The germline V and J ends were trimmed by 4 bases and 0 bases, with 10 bases remaining between them. This CDR3 has 14 amino acids. The V gene's germline CDR1 is LGHDT and CDR2 YNNKEL (reference sequence). The CDR3, as DNA: TGTGCCAGCAGCCCCATGACCAACTCCTACGAGCAGTACTTC. It translates to CASSPMTNSYEQYF.

This chain links TRBV6-2 or TRBV6-3 with TRBJ2-5, with 8 bases identical to TRBD2. CDR1 MNHEY and CDR2 SVGEGT come from the germline V gene. Trimming at V came to 6 bases and at J to 1 base, leaving 7 bases not matched to a gene. The length of the CDR3 is 15 residues. Here the CDR3 DNA reads TGTGCCAGCAGGCCCCTCACTAGCGGCCAAGAGACCCAGTACTTC. It codes for CASRPLTSGQETQYF.

This clonotype was seen only a few times. The chain joins TRBV9 to TRBJ1-3; tentative D call: TRBD1 (5 bases). V lost 0 bases to trimming and J lost 2 bases, with 9 bases between them. The CDR3 consists of 15 residues. Per the germline V gene, CDR1 is SGDLS and CDR2 is YYNGEE. CDR3 residues: CASSVEGATGNTIYF. DNA of the CDR3: TGTGCCAGCAGCGTAGAAGGGGCGACTGGAAACACCATATATTTT. The whole variable domain, filled in from reference TRBV9 and TRBJ1-3, reads DSGVTQTPKHLITATGQRVTLRCSPRSGDLSVYWYQQSLDQGLQFLIQYYNGEERAKGNILERFSAQQFPDLHSELNLSSLELGDSALYFCASSVEGATGNTIYFGEGSWLTVV.

V is TRBV27 and J is TRBJ2-6; no clear D. This CDR3 has 16 residues. Germline-derived CDR1 and CDR2 are MNHEY and SMNVEV (reference sequence). The germline V and J ends were trimmed by 2 bases and 6 bases, with 14 bases remaining between them. The CDR3 DNA sequence: TGTGCCAGCAGTTTAAGTCTTACAGAGATGGCCAACGTCCTGACTTTC. This gives the protein CASSLSLTEMANVLTF.